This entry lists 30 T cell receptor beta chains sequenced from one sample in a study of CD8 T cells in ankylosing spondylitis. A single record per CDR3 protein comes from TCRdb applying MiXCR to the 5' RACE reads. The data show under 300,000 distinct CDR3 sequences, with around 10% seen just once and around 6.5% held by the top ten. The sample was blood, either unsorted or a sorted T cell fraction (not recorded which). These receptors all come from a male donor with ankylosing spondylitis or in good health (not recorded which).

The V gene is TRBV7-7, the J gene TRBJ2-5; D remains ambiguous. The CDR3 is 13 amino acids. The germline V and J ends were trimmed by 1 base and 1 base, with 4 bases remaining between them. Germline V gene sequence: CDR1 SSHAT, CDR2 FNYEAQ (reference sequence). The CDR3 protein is CASSLESQETQYF. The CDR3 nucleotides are TGTGCCAGCAGCTTAGAGTCCCAAGAGACCCAGTACTTC.

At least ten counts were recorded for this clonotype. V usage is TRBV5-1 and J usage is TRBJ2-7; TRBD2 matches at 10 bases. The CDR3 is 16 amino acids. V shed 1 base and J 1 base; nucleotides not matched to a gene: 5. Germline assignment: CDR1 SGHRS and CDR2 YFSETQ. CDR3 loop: CASSLTTSGRSYEQYF. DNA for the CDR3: TGCGCCAGCAGCTTGACGACTAGCGGGCGATCCTACGAGCAGTACTTC.

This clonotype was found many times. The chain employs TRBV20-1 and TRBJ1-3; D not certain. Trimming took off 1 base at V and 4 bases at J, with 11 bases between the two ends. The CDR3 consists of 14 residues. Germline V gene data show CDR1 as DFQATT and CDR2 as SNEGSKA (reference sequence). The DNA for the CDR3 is TGCAGTGCTAGAGCAAGGGCACGGGGAAACACCATATATTTT. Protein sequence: CSARARARGNTIYF.

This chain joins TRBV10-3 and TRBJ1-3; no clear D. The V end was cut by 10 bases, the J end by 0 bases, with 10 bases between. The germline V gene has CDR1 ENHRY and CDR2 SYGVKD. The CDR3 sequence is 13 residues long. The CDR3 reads CATTGSSGNTIYF. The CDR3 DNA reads TGTGCCACCACGGGGTCCTCTGGAAACACCATATATTTT.

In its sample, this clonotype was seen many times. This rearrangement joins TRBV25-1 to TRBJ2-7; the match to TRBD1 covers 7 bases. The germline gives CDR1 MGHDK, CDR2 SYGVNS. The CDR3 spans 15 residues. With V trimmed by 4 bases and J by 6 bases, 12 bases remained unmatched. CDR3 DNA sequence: TGTGCCAGCAGTGTTATGACAGGGAATCTTGGCGAGCAGTACTTC. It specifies CASSVMTGNLGEQYF.

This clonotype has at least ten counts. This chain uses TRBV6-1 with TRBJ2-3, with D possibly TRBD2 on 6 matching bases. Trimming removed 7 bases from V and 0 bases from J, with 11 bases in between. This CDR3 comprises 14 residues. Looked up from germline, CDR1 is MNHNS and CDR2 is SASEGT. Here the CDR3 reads CASKGGTSTDTQYF. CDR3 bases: TGTGCCAGCAAAGGCGGGACTAGCACAGATACGCAGTATTTT.

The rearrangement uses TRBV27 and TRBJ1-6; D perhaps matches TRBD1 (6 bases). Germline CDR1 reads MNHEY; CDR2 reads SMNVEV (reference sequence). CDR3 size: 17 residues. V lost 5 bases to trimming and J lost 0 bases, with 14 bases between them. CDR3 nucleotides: TGTGCCAGCAGTCGGACAGAGCCGAGCTCCTATAATTCACCCCTCCACTTT. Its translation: CASSRTEPSSYNSPLHF.

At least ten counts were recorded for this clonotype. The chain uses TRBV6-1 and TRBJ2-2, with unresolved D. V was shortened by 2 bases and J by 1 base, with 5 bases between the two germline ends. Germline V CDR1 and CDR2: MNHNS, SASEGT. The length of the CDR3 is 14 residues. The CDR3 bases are TGTGCCAGCAGTGAAATCAGGAACACCGGGGAGCTGTTTTTT. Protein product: CASSEIRNTGELFF.

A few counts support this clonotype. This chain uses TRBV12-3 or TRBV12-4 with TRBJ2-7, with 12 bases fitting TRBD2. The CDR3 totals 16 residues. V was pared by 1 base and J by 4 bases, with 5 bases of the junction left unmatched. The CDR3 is CASSLETSGGWYEQYF. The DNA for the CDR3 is TGTGCCAGCAGTTTAGAAACTAGCGGGGGGTGGTACGAGCAGTACTTC.

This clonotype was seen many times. The CDR3 nucleotides read TGTGCCAGCAGAGGATCCAGCTATGGCTACACCTTC. Translation: CASRGSSYGYTF. V usage is TRBV6-5 and J usage is TRBJ1-2, with D hard to call. Germline V lookup: CDR1 MNHEY, CDR2 SVGAGI. V was trimmed by 6 bases and J by 4 bases, leaving 9 bases between them. The CDR3 is 12 residues long.

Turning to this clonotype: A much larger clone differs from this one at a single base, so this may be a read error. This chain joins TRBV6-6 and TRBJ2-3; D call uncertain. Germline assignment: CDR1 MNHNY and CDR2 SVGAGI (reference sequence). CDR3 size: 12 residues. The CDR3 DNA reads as TGTGACAGCAGTTATCCCGGCGATACGCAGTATTTT. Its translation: CDSSYPGDTQYF.

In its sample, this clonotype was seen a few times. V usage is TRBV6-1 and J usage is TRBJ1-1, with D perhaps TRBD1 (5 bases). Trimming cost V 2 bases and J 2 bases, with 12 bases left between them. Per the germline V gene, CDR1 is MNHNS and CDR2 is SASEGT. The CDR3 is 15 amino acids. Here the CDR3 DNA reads TGTGCCAGCAGTGAAAGGGGAAACAGAAACACTGAAGCTTTCTTT. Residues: CASSERGNRNTEAFF.

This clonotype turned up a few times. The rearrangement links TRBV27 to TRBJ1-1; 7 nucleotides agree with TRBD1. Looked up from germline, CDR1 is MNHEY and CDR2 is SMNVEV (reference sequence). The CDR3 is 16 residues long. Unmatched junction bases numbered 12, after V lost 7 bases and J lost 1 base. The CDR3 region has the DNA TGTGCCAGCATCTCTCGATTAGGGGGCGGGAACACTGAAGCTTTCTTT. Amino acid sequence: CASISRLGGGNTEAFF.

The CDR3 sequence: CASSIQSNPYNEQFF. The CDR3 DNA sequence: TGTGCCAGTAGTATTCAAAGTAACCCCTACAATGAGCAGTTCTTC. The gene calls are TRBV19 and TRBJ2-1; D remains ambiguous. Between the trimmed V and J ends, which lost 3 bases and 2 bases, there was a span of 11 bases. There are 15 residues in the CDR3. CDR1 and CDR2 (germline): LNHDA, SQIVND (reference sequence).

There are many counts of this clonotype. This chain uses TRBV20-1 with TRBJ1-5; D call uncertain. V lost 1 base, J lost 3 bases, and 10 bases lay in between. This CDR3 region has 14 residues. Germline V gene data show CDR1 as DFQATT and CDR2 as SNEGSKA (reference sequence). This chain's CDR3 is CSARGSLINQPQHF. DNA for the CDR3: TGCAGTGCTAGAGGCAGCTTAATCAATCAGCCCCAGCATTTT.

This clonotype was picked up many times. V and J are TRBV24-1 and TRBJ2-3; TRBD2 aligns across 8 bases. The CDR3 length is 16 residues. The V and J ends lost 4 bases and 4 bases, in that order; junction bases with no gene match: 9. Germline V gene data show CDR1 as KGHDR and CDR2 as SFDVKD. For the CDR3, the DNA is TGTGCCACCAGTGACCAAGAGCGGGAGAAAGCAGATACGCAGTATTTT. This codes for CATSDQEREKADTQYF.

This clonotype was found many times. The CDR3 region has the DNA TGCGCCAGCACCTCGAGGCAGGGGAACAATGAGCAGTTCTTC. It translates to CASTSRQGNNEQFF. J is TRBJ2-1 and V is TRBV5-1, with TRBD1 as a possible D gene (6 bases). The germline V gene encodes CDR1 SGHRS and CDR2 YFSETQ. The V gene lost 6 bases and the J gene lost 5 bases, with 15 bases spanning the gap. CDR3 length equals 14 residues.

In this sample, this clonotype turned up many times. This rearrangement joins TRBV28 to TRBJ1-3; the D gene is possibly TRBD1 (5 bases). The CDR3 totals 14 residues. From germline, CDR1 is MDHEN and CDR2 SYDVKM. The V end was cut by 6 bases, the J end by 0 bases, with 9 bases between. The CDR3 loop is CASRQGGSGNTIYF. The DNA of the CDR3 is TGTGCCAGCAGGCAGGGAGGCTCTGGAAACACCATATATTTT.

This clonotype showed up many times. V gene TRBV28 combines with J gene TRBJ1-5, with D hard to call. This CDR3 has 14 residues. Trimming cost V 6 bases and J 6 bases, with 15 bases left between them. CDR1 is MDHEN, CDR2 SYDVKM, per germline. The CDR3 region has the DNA TGTGCCAGCAGCTCCGAGAACATCGGTCAGCCCCAGCATTTT. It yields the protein CASSSENIGQPQHF.

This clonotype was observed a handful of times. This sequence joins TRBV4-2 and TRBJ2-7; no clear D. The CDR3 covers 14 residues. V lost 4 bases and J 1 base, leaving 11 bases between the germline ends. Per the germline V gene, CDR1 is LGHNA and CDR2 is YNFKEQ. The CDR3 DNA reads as TGTGCCAGCAGCCCCCGGAACCCTTCCTACGAGCAGTACTTC. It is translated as CASSPRNPSYEQYF.

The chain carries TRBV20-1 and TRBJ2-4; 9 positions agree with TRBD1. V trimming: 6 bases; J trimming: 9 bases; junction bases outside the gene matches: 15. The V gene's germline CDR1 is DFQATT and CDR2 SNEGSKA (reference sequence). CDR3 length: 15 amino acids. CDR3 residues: CSALRIGQGISIQYF. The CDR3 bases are TGCAGTGCCCTAAGGATTGGACAGGGGATTAGCATTCAGTACTTC.

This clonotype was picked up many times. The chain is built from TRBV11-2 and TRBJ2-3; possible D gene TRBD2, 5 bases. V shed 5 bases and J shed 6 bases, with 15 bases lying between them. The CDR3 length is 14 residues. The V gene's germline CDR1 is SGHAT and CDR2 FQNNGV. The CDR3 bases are TGTGCCAGCAGCCGCATCGGGATGTCCGATACGCAGTATTTT. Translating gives CASSRIGMSDTQYF.

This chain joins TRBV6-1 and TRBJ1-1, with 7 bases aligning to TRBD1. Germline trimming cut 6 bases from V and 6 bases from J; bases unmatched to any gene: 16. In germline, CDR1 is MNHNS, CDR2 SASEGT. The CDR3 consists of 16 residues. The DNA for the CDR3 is TGTGCCAGCAGATTTCCGCGGGAGGGGGCGCGGGCTGAAGCTTTCTTT. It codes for CASRFPREGARAEAFF.

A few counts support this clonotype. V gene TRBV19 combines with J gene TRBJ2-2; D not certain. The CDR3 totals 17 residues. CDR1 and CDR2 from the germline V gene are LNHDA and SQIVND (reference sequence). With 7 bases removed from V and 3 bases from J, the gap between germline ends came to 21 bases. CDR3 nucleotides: TGTGCCAGTACCCAACTCGGCGTCCAGCCCCACACCGGGGAGCTGTTTTTT. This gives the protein CASTQLGVQPHTGELFF.

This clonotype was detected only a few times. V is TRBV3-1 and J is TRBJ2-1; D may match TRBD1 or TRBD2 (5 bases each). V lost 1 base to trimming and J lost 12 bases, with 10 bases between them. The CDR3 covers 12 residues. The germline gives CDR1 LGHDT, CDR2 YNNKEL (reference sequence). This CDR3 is CASSQGDGAQFF. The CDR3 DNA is TGTGCCAGCAGCCAAGGGGACGGTGCGCAGTTCTTC.

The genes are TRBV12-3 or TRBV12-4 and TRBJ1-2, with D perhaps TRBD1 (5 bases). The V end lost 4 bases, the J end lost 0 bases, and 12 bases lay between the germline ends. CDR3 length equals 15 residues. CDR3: CASSYTGEANYGYTF. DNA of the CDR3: TGTGCCAGCAGTTACACAGGCGAAGCTAACTATGGCTACACCTTC.

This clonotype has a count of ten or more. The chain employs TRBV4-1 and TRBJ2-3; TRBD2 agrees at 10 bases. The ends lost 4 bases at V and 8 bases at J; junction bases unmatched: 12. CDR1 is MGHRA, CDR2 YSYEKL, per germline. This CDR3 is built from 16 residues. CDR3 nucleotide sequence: TGCGCCAGCAGCCTAGAAGCTAGCGGGGGATCTGTTACGCAGTATTTT. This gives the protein CASSLEASGGSVTQYF.

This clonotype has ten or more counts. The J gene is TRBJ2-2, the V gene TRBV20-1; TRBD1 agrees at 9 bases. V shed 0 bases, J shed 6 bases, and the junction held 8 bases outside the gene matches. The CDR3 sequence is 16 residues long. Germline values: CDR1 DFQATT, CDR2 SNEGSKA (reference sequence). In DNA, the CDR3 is TGCAGTGCTAGAGATGGGGACAGGGAAGGTTCCGGGGAGCTGTTTTTT. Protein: CSARDGDREGSGELFF.

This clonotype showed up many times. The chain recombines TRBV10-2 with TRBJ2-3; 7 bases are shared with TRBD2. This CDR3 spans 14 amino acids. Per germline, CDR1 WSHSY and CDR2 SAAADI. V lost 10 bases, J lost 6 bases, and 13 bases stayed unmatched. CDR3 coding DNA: TGCGCCACCACACTAGGGGAGGGCCGGGATACGCAGTATTTT. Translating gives CATTLGEGRDTQYF.

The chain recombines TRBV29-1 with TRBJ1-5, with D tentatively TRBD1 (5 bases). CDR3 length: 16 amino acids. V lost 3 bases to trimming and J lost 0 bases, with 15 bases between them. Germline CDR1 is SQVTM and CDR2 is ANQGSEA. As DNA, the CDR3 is TGCAGCGTTGATACTGGGGGAGGCTATAGCAATCAGCCCCAGCATTTT. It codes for CSVDTGGGYSNQPQHF.